The rows below give T cell receptor beta chains drawn from one sample of a study of T cells in Graves' hyperthyroidism and ophthalmopathy. In TCRdb, the multiplex PCR reads were re-called with MiXCR into one record per CDR3 protein. The table has around 700,000 distinct CDR3 sequences, approximately 18% seen once. The sequencing input was blood. The receptors come from a woman between 50 and 59 years old with Graves' hyperthyroidism that later progressed to Graves' ophthalmopathy. Each CDR3 is given with its conserved first and last residue.

v_call cdr3_aa
TRBV7-8 CASSPEFNTEAFF
TRBV6-1 CASRRDREDNEQFF
TRBV6-1 CASSPTGGYYEQYF
TRBV6-1 CASSEAGTTNQPQHF
TRBV4-1 CASSQGRLTANYGYTF
TRBV2 CASRRLPGTGRYNEQFF
TRBV12-3/TRBV12-4 CASTPLGQGYMETQYF
TRBV7-8 CASSLRESTDTQYF
TRBV24-1 CATSDFAGQGVINTGELFF
TRBV3-1 CASSPEQGNNEKLFF
TRBV7-3 CASSPSHSTDTQYF
TRBV20-1 CSANTPGHPYEQYF
TRBV13 CASSVTTAYEQYF
TRBV6-1 CASSRGQDNYGYTF